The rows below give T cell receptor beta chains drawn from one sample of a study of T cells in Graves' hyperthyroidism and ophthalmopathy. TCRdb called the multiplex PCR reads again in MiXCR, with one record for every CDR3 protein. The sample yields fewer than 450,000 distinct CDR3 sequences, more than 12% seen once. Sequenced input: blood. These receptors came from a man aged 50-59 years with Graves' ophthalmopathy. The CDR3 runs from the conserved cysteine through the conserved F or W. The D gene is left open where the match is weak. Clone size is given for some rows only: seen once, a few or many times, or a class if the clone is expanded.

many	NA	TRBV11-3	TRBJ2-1	TGTGCCAGCAGCCTCCTGTTAGGCGGTGAGCAGTTCTTC	CASSLLLGGEQFF
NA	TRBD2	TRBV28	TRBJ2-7	TGTGCCAGCAGTGTCCTGGGCGGGGGGGATTACGAGCAGTACTTC	CASSVLGGGDYEQYF
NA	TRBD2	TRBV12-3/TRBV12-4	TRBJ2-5	TGTGCCAGCAGTTTAGGGACTAGCCAAACGAACTTC	CASSLGTSQTNF
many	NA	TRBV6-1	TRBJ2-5	TGTGCCAGCAGTGGGACAGATGAAGAGACCCAGTACTTC	CASSGTDEETQYF
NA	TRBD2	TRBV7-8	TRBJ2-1	TGTGCCAGCAGCTTTTTAGCGGGGGTTAAATACAATGAGCAGTTCTTC	CASSFLAGVKYNEQFF
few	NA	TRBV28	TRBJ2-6	TGTGCCAGCAGTTTGAGAGCGGCCAAGGGGACCAACGTCCTGACTTTC	CASSLRAAKGTNVLTF
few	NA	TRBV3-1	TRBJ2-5	TGTGCCAGCAGCCAAGTTTTAGTTCTGGAGACCCAGTACTTC	CASSQVLVLETQYF
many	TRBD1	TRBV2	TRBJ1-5	TGTGCCAGCAGTGCCGGACAGGGGGCCGGACAGCCCCAGCATTTT	CASSAGQGAGQPQHF
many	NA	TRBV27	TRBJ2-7	TGTGCCAGCAGTTTTTTGCAGGGTCCCTACGAGCAGTACTTC	CASSFLQGPYEQYF
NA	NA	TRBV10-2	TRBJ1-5	TGCGCCAGCAGTGAGGGGCCCCATCAGCCCCAGCATTTT	CASSEGPHQPQHF
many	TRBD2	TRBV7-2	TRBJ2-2	TGTGCCAGCAGCTTTTCTACCTTAGCGGGAGGCCACGGGGAGCTGTTTTTT	CASSFSTLAGGHGELFF
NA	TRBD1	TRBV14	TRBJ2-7	TGTGCCAGCAGCCAAGACGGACAGGGAGTTGAGCAGTACTTC	CASSQDGQGVEQYF
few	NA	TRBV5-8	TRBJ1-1	TGTGCCAGCAGCTCCCGGGCCTCCGGCGGTGAAGCTTTCTTT	CASSSRASGGEAFF
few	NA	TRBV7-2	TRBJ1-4	TGTGCCAGCAGCTTAGGGGCTAATGAAAAACTGTTTTTT	CASSLGANEKLFF
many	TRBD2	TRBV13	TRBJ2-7	TGTGCCAGCAGCCTGTTGGCGGGAGGGCCCGCTGGCGAGCAGTACTTC	CASSLLAGGPAGEQYF
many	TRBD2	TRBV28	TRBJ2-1	TGTGCCAGCAGTTTCAGTTTCGCGGGAGAGGTTGACAATGAGCAGTTCTTC	CASSFSFAGEVDNEQFF
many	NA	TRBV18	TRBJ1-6	TGTGCCAGCTCGCACCGGGAATTCGGAGATTCACCCCTCCACTTT	CASSHREFGDSPLHF
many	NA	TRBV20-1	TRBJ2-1	TGCAGTGCTAACTTTGAAGGGGGCTCCTACAATGAGCAGTTCTTC	CSANFEGGSYNEQFF
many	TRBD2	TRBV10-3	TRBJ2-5	TGTGCCATCAGCCAAACCGGGACTAGCACGGGTGAGACCCAGTACTTC	CAISQTGTSTGETQYF
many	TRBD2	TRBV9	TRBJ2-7	TGTGCCAGCAGCGTAGGACCCTATAGCGGGAGCACCTACGAGCAGTACTTC	CASSVGPYSGSTYEQYF
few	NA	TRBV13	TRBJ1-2	TGTGCCAGCAGCGTAGCTTCAAGGGGCAACTATGGCTACACCTTC	CASSVASRGNYGYTF
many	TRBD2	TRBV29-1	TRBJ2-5	TGCAGCGGAGCGGGAGTCGGGGAGACCCAGTACTTC	CSGAGVGETQYF
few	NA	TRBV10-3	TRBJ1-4	TGTGCCATCAGTGAGTCTATGAGGGAGACTAATGAAAAACTGTTTTTT	CAISESMRETNEKLFF
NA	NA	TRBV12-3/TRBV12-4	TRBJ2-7	TGTGCCAGCACTCCCTCCCCTTACGAGCAGTACTTC	CASTPSPYEQYF
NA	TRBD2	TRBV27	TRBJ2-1	TGTGCCAGCAGTTTGATTGGACTAGCGGGGGGTAATGAGCAGTTCTTC	CASSLIGLAGGNEQFF
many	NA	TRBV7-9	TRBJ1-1	TGTGCCAGCAGCTTAGGGAATCGAGGCACTGAAGCTTTCTTT	CASSLGNRGTEAFF
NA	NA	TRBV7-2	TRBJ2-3	TGTGCCAGCAGCTTCGTGATCCTGAGGGAAACTATCACAGATACGCAGTATTTT	CASSFVILRETITDTQYF
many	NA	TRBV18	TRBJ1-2	TGTGCCAGCTCACCAATTCGACGGGAGCCTAACTATGGCTACACCTTC	CASSPIRREPNYGYTF
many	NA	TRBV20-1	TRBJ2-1	TGCAGTGCTAGAGAGGTAGCTCATGCCAATGAGCAGTTCTTC	CSAREVAHANEQFF
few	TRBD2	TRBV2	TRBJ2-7	TGTGCCAGCAGTGAAACTCCGACTAGCGGGATCTACGAGCAGTACTTC	CASSETPTSGIYEQYF
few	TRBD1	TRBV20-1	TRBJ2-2	TGCAGTGCGTGGGACAGGGGGACCGGGGAGCTGTTTTTT	CSAWDRGTGELFF
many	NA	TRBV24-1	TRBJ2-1	TGTGCCACCAGTGGGACAGGGATACTAGCGGGCCCAGCCGGCTACAATGAGCAGTTCTTC	CATSGTGILAGPAGYNEQFF
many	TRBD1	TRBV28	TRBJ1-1	TGTGCCAGCAGCCTGACAGGGACTAACACTGAAGCTTTCTTT	CASSLTGTNTEAFF
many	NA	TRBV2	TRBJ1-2	TGTGCCAGTAAGGACCCCCTCTATGGCTACACCTTC	CASKDPLYGYTF
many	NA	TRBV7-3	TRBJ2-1	TGTGCCAGCAGCCCCGCCCAAGACAATGAGCAGTTCTTC	CASSPAQDNEQFF
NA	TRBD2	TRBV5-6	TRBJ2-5	TGTGCCAGCAGCCTGACCGGGACTAGCGGGACCCAGTACTTC	CASSLTGTSGTQYF
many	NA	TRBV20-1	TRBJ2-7	TGCAGTGCTAGAGATGTTGTAGAACAGCTCCCCTACGAGCAGTACTTC	CSARDVVEQLPYEQYF
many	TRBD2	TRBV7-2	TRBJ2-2	TGTGCCAGCAGCCTTGCTAGCGGGAGGGCCACCGGGGAGCTGTTTTTT	CASSLASGRATGELFF
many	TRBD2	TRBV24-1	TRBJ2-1	TGTGCCACCAGTACTAGCGGGACCTACAATGAGCAGTTCTTC	CATSTSGTYNEQFF
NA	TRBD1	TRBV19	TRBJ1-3	TGTGCCAGTAGTATGGTTGCTGGGGCGGCAGGGGGAGAAAACACCATATATTTT	CASSMVAGAAGGENTIYF
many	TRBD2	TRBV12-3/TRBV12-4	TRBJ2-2	TGTGCCAGCAGTTTTCGAGCGGGAGTGACCGGGGAGCTGTTTTTT	CASSFRAGVTGELFF
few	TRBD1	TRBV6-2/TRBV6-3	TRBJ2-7	TGTGCCAGCAGCCTACTTTGGGACAGCTACGAGCAGTACTTC	CASSLLWDSYEQYF
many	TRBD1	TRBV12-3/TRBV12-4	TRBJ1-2	TGTGCCAGCACCCTGACAGGGTTCTATGGCTACACCTTC	CASTLTGFYGYTF
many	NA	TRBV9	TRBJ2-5	TGTGCCAGCAGCGTAGATTTCAGCGGACAAGAGACCCAGTACTTC	CASSVDFSGQETQYF
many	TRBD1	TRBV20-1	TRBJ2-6	TGCAGTGCCCAGACCGACAGGGGAGGCTCTGGGGCCAACGTCCTGACTTTC	CSAQTDRGGSGANVLTF